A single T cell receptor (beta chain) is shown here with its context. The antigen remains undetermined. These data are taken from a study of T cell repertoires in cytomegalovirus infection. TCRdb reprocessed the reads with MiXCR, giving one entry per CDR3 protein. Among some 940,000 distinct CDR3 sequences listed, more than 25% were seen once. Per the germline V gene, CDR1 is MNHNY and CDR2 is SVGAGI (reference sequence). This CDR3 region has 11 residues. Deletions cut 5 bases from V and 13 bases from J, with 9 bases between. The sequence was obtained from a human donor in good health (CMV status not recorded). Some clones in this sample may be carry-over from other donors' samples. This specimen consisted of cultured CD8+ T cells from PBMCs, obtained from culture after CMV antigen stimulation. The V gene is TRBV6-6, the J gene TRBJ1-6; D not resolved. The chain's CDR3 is CASSQTGPLHF. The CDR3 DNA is TGTGCCAGCAGTCAGACGGGTCCCCTCCACTTT.